One and the same sample provided the 3 T cell receptor beta chains below, sequenced in a study of OX40 agonist ivuxolimab in advanced cancers. Clones were read by immunoSEQ multiplex PCR, and TCRdb kept only the in-frame ones, dropping some. The sample records 90,000 to 100,000 clones, less than 90% being singletons. The source was CD4+ or CD8+ T cells sorted from blood, collected in a trial of the OX40 agonist ivuxolimab. These receptors all stem from an adult with an advanced solid tumor such as melanoma, head and neck, liver or kidney cancer.

The chain uses TRBV2 and TRBJ1-5; 7 nucleotides line up with TRBD1. Germline trimming cut 4 bases from V and 0 bases from J; bases unmatched to any gene: 3. The CDR3 runs 15 residues. The germline CDR1 and CDR2 sequences are SNHLY and FYNNEI. The CDR3 protein is CASSAGQDSNQPQHF. The CDR3 nucleotides are TGTGCCAGCAGTGCTGGACAGGATAGCAATCAGCCCCAGCATTTT.

V gene TRBV4-1 combines with J gene TRBJ2-1, with TRBD1 matching over 7 bases. Germline CDR1 and CDR2: MGHRA and YSYEKL. CDR3 size: 14 residues. The V gene end was trimmed by 3 bases and the J gene end by 5 bases; junction bases not matched to a gene: 4. CDR3 loop: CASSHLTGNNEQFF. The CDR3, as DNA: TGCGCCAGCAGCCACCTGACAGGGAACAATGAGCAGTTCTTC.

The rearrangement joins TRBV11-1 to TRBJ1-4, with D perhaps matching TRBD1 (6 bases). V lost 5 bases to trimming and J lost 5 bases, with 15 bases between them. Germline assignment: CDR1 SGHAT and CDR2 FQDESV (reference sequence). This CDR3 is 15 amino acids long. The CDR3 reads CASSDPRQANEKLFF. CDR3 bases: TGTGCCAGCAGCGACCCGAGACAGGCCAATGAAAAACTGTTTTTT.